This T cell receptor (beta chain) was sequenced in a study of immune evolution from preneoplasia to lung adenocarcinoma. TCRdb's table, derived via immunoSEQ multiplex PCR, lists solely in-frame clones and lacks some. The top ten hold about 3% of the sample, which has thousands of clones, approximately 83% seen once. This CDR3 spans 13 amino acids. V lost 2 bases to trimming and J lost 6 bases, with 8 bases between them. Germline lookup yields CDR1 MNHEY and CDR2 SVGAGI. The specimen sequenced was FFPE minimally invasive lung adenocarcinoma tissue. The chain uses TRBV6-5 and TRBJ1-5; no clear D. The source is a person aged 55 to 70 with lung adenocarcinoma. This CDR3 is CASSYERGQPQHF. CDR3 bases: TGTGCCAGCAGTTACGAGAGAGGTCAGCCCCAGCATTTT.